This T cell receptor (beta chain) was retrieved from a study of response to subunit inactivated influenza vaccine. Findings and caveats of the study: It was the authors' suggestion that each seasonal influenza vaccination recruits few new T cells.

Trimming removed 6 bases at V and 1 base at J, with 14 bases between. CDR3 length: 15 residues. TCRdb processed the RT-PCR reads anew with MiXCR; each CDR3 protein has one entry. The table has more than 550,000 distinct CDR3 sequences, approximately 12% seen once. A few counts support this clonotype. Its antigen remains unidentified. The chain uses TRBV12-3 or TRBV12-4 and TRBJ2-3, with D maybe TRBD1 (5 bases). The specimen comprised PBMCs from blood, sampled on the day of vaccination. The clonotype comes from a man aged 50 to 59 who received an inactivated influenza vaccine. This CDR3 reads CASSPDSPRTDTQYF. The CDR3 DNA sequence: TGTGCCAGCAGCCCTGACAGTCCCCGCACAGATACGCAGTATTTT.